Listed here are 8 T cell receptor beta chains from one sample, sequenced in a study of blood T cell dynamics during melanoma immunotherapy. Only in-frame clones appear in the TCRdb table, and some are missing; sequencing was by immunoSEQ multiplex PCR. The sample yields about 13,000 clones, roughly 86% seen once. Time point defined: pre-treatment baseline. This specimen was blood, taken from a patient treated with checkpoint blockade. These receptors were collected from a human donor with melanoma.

This chain joins TRBV25-1 and TRBJ1-2, with a weak D call TRBD1 (6 bases). The V and J ends lost 6 bases and 8 bases respectively, with 22 bases between them. In germline, CDR1 is MGHDK, CDR2 SYGVNS. The CDR3 is made up of 15 amino acids. CDR3 loop: CASRDRRPGAQGYTF. CDR3 DNA sequence: TGTGCCAGCAGGGATCGTCGCCCAGGGGCTCAGGGCTACACCTTC.

This clone was observed once. The chain carries TRBV15 and TRBJ2-1, with 10 nucleotides matching TRBD1. The CDR3 sequence is 16 residues long. The V gene's germline CDR1 is LNHNV and CDR2 YYDKDF (reference sequence). V gave up 2 bases and J gave up 9 bases; unmatched junction bases: 10. As DNA, the CDR3 is TGTGCCACCAGCAGACAAAGACAGGGGGCCATCGGTGAGCAGTTCTTC. It encodes CATSRQRQGAIGEQFF. The entire variable domain, with the rest obtained from reference TRBV15 and TRBJ2-1, is as follows: DAMVIQNPRYQVTQFGKPVTLSCSQTLNHNVMYWYQQKSSQAPKLLFHYYDKDFNNEADTPDNFQSRRPNTSFCFLDIRSPGLGDTAMYLCATSRQRQGAIGEQFFGPGTRLTVL.

V gene TRBV28 combines with J gene TRBJ1-1; no firm D call. V was pared by 6 bases and J by 1 base, with 9 bases between. The CDR3 runs to 13 residues. Looked up from germline, CDR1 is MDHEN and CDR2 is SYDVKM. CDR3 DNA sequence: TGTGCCAGCAGCGAAGGGAGGAACACTGAAGCTTTCTTT. Its translation is CASSEGRNTEAFF.

The CDR3: CASSRRTGGAFF. The DNA of the CDR3 is TGTGCCAGCAGTCGTCGGACGGGGGGAGCTTTCTTT. The rearrangement links TRBV28 to TRBJ1-1; TRBD1 is a possible D gene (5 bases). CDR1 and CDR2 (germline): MDHEN, SYDVKM. The CDR3 is 12 residues long. Deletions cut 5 bases from V and 10 bases from J, with 14 bases between.

The chain employs TRBV9 and TRBJ2-2; TRBD1 is a possible D gene (6 bases). V was shortened by 1 base and J by 0 bases, with 7 bases between the two germline ends. In germline, CDR1 is SGDLS, CDR2 YYNGEE. The length of the CDR3 is 15 residues. In DNA form, the CDR3 reads TGTGCCAGCAGCGTATCAGGGGCGAACACCGGGGAGCTGTTTTTT. Encoded protein: CASSVSGANTGELFF. The full variable domain, its missing parts supplied by reference TRBV9 and TRBJ2-2, is DSGVTQTPKHLITATGQRVTLRCSPRSGDLSVYWYQQSLDQGLQFLIQYYNGEERAKGNILERFSAQQFPDLHSELNLSSLELGDSALYFCASSVSGANTGELFFGEGSRLTVL.

This chain uses TRBV5-6 with TRBJ2-5; 14 bases map to TRBD2. The germline V gene encodes CDR1 SGHDT and CDR2 YYEEEE. V shed 4 bases and J 5 bases; nucleotides not matched to a gene: 7. The CDR3 contains 16 residues. In DNA form, the CDR3 reads TGTGCCAGCAGCCCCCGGACTAGCGGGGGGATGGAGACCCAGTACTTC. This gives the protein CASSPRTSGGMETQYF.

V and J are TRBV19 and TRBJ2-2, with D unclear. V shed 3 bases and J shed 1 base, with 15 bases lying between them. CDR3 length: 17 residues. Germline assignment: CDR1 LNHDA and CDR2 SQIVND (reference sequence). In DNA, the CDR3 is TGTGCCAGTAGTATCTGGTTGAGGCCCGGGAACACCGGGGAGCTGTTTTTT. This codes for CASSIWLRPGNTGELFF.

The gene calls are TRBV4-1 and TRBJ2-7; 7 bases are shared with TRBD1. Germline CDR1 is MGHRA and CDR2 is YSYEKL. The CDR3 contains 13 residues. The V and J ends lost 6 bases and 13 bases, in that order; junction bases with no gene match: 15. This CDR3 reads CASSQRTGDLKYF. The CDR3, as DNA: TGCGCCAGCAGTCAGCGGACAGGTGACTTAAAATACTTC.